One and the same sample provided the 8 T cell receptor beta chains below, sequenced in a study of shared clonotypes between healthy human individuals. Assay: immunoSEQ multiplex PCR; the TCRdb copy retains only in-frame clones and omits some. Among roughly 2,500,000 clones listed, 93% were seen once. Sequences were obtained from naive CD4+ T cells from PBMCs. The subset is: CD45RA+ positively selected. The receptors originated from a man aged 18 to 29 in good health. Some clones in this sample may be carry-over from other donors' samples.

The CDR3 DNA sequence: TGTGCCACCAGCAGAGTATCGGGGGGCAGTACCGGGGAGCTGTTTTTT. Amino acids: CATSRVSGGSTGELFF. The chain links TRBV15 to TRBJ2-2; the D gene is possibly TRBD2 (7 bases). Deletions cut 1 base from V and 5 bases from J, with 14 bases between. The V gene's germline CDR1 is LNHNV and CDR2 YYDKDF (reference sequence). CDR3 length equals 16 residues.

CDR3: CASSLARGNGYNEQFF. The DNA for the CDR3 is TGTGCCAGCAGCTTAGCCCGGGGGAATGGCTACAATGAGCAGTTCTTC. This chain joins TRBV7-2 and TRBJ2-1; TRBD2 is a possible D gene (6 bases). The CDR3 extends over 16 amino acids. Trimming stripped 0 bases from V and 3 bases from J, with 12 bases between. Looked up from germline, CDR1 is SGHTA and CDR2 is FQGNSA.

CDR3 bases: TGTGCCAGCAGTGATAGCGGGAGAGGGGAGACCCAGTACTTC. Its translation: CASSDSGRGETQYF. The J gene is TRBJ2-5, the V gene TRBV6-6; 9 positions match TRBD2. V was pared by 5 bases and J by 5 bases, with 6 bases of the junction left unmatched. Germline-derived CDR1 and CDR2 are MNHNY and SVGAGI (reference sequence). This CDR3 is built from 14 residues.

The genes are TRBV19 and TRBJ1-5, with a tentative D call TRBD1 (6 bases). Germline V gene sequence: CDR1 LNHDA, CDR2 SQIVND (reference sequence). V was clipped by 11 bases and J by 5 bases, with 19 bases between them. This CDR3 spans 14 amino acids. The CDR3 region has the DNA TGTGCCGCTGACGGCAGGGGAGCATATCAGCCCCAGCATTTT. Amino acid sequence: CAADGRGAYQPQHF.

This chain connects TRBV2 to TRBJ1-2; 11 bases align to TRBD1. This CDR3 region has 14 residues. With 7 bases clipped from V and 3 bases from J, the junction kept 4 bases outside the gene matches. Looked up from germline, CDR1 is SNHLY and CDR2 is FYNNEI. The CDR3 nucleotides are TGTGCCAGCACCGGACAGGGGGCGGACTATGGCTACACCTTC. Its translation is CASTGQGADYGYTF.

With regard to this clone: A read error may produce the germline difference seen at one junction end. The CDR3 region has the DNA TGTGCCAGCAGCTTAGCTAGCGGGAGCTCCCACGAGCAGTACTTC. As protein: CASSLASGSSHEQYF. V and J are TRBV7-9 and TRBJ2-7, with 9 bases aligning to TRBD2. The germline V gene encodes CDR1 SEHNR and CDR2 FQNEAQ (reference sequence). CDR3 length equals 15 residues.

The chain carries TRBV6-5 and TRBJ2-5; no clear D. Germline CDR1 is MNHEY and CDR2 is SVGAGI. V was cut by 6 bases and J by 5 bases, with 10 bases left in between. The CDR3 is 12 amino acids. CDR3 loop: CASSPDRETQYF. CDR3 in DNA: TGTGCCAGCAGCCCAGATCGGGAGACCCAGTACTTC.

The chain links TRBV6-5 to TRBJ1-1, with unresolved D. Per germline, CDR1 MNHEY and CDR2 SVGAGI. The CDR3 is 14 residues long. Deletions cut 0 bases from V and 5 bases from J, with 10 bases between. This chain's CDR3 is CASSYSTRRTEAFF. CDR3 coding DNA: TGTGCCAGCAGTTACTCGACTCGGCGGACTGAAGCTTTCTTT.